A single sample is the source of the 29 T cell receptor beta chains below, sequenced in a study of blood T cell repertoires in COVID-19. Sequencing used immunoSEQ multiplex PCR; TCRdb keeps in-frame clones, though not all of them. The sample lists some 210,000 clones, roughly four fifths seen once, with nearly 9.5% in the top ten. The sample was PBMCs or T cells enriched from blood (not recorded which). All receptors derive from a man aged 35 to 55 who had recovered from COVID-19.

The chain links TRBV25-1 to TRBJ1-6; 9 positions agree with TRBD1. With V trimmed by 6 bases and J by 7 bases, 4 bases remained unmatched. Germline V gene lookup returns CDR1 MGHDK and CDR2 SYGVNS. The CDR3 is 14 amino acids. CDR3 bases: TGTGCCAGCAGGCCTGACAGGGGGAATTCACCCCTCCACTTT. Protein sequence: CASRPDRGNSPLHF.

To note about this clone: A read error may produce the germline difference seen at one junction end. CDR3 sequence: CASSQTGVLIEGANVLTF. The CDR3, as DNA: TGTGCCAGCAGTCAAACCGGGGTCCTAATTGAGGGGGCCAACGTCCTAACTTTC. The chain recombines TRBV6-6 with TRBJ2-6, with TRBD1 matching 7 bases. The CDR3 length is 18 residues. In germline, CDR1 is MNHNY, CDR2 SVGAGI (reference sequence).

CDR3 sequence reads: CAWIQGARVGGELFF. The DNA of the CDR3 is TGTGCCTGGATTCAGGGGGCGCGGGTTGGCGGGGAGCTGTTTTTT. The chain combines TRBV30 with TRBJ2-2, with 8 bases identical to TRBD1. The V gene's germline CDR1 is GTSNPN and CDR2 SVGIG (reference sequence). V dropped 4 bases and J dropped 7; count of bases not matched to a gene: 11. This CDR3 comprises 15 residues.

The chain combines TRBV2 with TRBJ1-5; 7 bases fit TRBD1. The V and J ends lost 4 bases and 3 bases, in that order; junction bases with no gene match: 6. Per germline, CDR1 SNHLY and CDR2 FYNNEI. This CDR3 contains 15 residues. CDR3 in amino acids: CASSGPRGFNQPQHF. CDR3 nucleotides: TGTGCCAGCAGTGGACCCAGGGGGTTCAATCAGCCCCAGCATTTT.

The gene calls are TRBV16 and TRBJ1-5; D gene unclear. The CDR3 contains 15 residues. In germline, CDR1 is KGHSY, CDR2 FQNENV. V was trimmed by 0 bases and J by 1 base, leaving 7 bases between them. The CDR3: CASSQSYSSNQPQHF. In nucleotides, the CDR3 is TGTGCCAGCAGCCAATCGTACAGCAGCAATCAGCCCCAGCATTTT.

V gene TRBV2 combines with J gene TRBJ2-6; D possibly corresponds to TRBD1 (6 bases). Germline V gene lookup returns CDR1 SNHLY and CDR2 FYNNEI. Trimming removed 5 bases at V and 0 bases at J, with 11 bases between. The CDR3 consists of 16 residues. The CDR3 is CASSRGSSSGANVLTF. The CDR3, as DNA: TGTGCCAGCAGTAGGGGGTCCAGCTCTGGGGCCAACGTCCTGACTTTC.

The V and J genes are TRBV10-2 and TRBJ2-2; 9 bases align to TRBD1. V lost 6 bases, J lost 5 bases, and 4 bases stayed unmatched. Germline loops: CDR1 WSHSY, CDR2 SAAADI. This CDR3 is 14 amino acids long. Here the CDR3 reads CASRDRGWTGELFF. CDR3 in DNA: TGCGCCAGCAGGGACAGGGGTTGGACCGGGGAGCTGTTTTTT.

V and J are TRBV6-4 and TRBJ1-2; possible D gene TRBD1, 5 bases. The CDR3 loop spans 16 amino acids. Between the trimmed V and J ends, which lost 0 bases and 9 bases, there was a span of 20 bases. CDR1 and CDR2 (germline): MRHNA, SNTAGT. The CDR3 DNA sequence: TGTGCCAGCAGTGACTCGTTCAGGGCCCGTGGTGTTAGCTACACCTTC. Its translation is CASSDSFRARGVSYTF.

The chain is built from TRBV6-5 and TRBJ1-5; TRBD1 is a possible D gene (6 bases). V was clipped by 5 bases and J by 5 bases, with 10 bases between them. Germline CDR1 MNHEY, CDR2 SVGAGI. This CDR3 is built from 13 residues. The CDR3: CASSHRADQPQHF. CDR3 coding DNA: TGTGCCAGCAGTCACAGGGCGGATCAGCCCCAGCATTTT.

The chain is built from TRBV6-6 and TRBJ2-5; 7 bases map to TRBD1. J lost 3 bases, V lost 4 bases, and 5 bases had no gene match. The CDR3 loop spans 14 amino acids. Germline lookup yields CDR1 MNHNY and CDR2 SVGAGI (reference sequence). CDR3 in DNA: TGTGCCAGCAGTTCCCTCGGGACAGAAGAGACCCAGTACTTC. Protein sequence: CASSSLGTEETQYF.

The chain recombines TRBV3-1 (or the pseudogene TRBV3-2) with TRBJ2-1; 7 bases agree with TRBD2. There are 17 residues in the CDR3. Germline CDR1 LGHDT, CDR2 YNNKEL (reference sequence). The ends lost 0 bases at V and 5 bases at J; junction bases unmatched: 10. The CDR3 sequence: CASSQERGAGNHNEQFF. Written as DNA, the CDR3 is TGTGCCAGCAGCCAAGAAAGGGGAGCGGGAAACCACAATGAGCAGTTCTTC.

This clone was seen only once. V and J are TRBV24-1 and TRBJ2-2; possible D gene TRBD1, 7 bases. The CDR3 is 19 amino acids. V was shortened by 1 base and J by 2 bases, with 19 bases between the two germline ends. Per the germline V gene, CDR1 is KGHDR and CDR2 is SFDVKD. CDR3 sequence (DNA): TGTGCCACCAGTGATTTCGGGGGCTTGACAGGGTATAACACCGGGGAGCTGTTTTTT. It specifies CATSDFGGLTGYNTGELFF.

V and J are TRBV4-1 and TRBJ1-5, with D perhaps TRBD1 (5 bases). Germline assignment: CDR1 MGHRA and CDR2 YSYEKL. V shed 3 bases and J shed 2 bases, with 17 bases lying between them. The CDR3 has 17 amino acids. The CDR3: CASSHLYGGVGNQPQHF. CDR3 DNA: TGCGCCAGCAGCCATCTCTATGGGGGGGTTGGCAATCAGCCCCAGCATTTT.

The genes are TRBV19 and TRBJ2-1; 8 bases are shared with TRBD2. The V gene end was trimmed by 8 bases and the J gene end by 5 bases; junction bases not matched to a gene: 8. Germline V gene lookup returns CDR1 LNHDA and CDR2 SQIVND (reference sequence). The CDR3 is made up of 14 amino acids. CDR3 sequence: CASAKRGNHNEQFF. In DNA, the CDR3 is TGTGCCAGTGCGAAGCGGGGGAATCACAATGAGCAGTTCTTC.

The chain employs TRBV2 and TRBJ1-1, with 7 bases aligning to TRBD1. The V segment lost 8 bases and the J segment 1 base; nucleotides outside the gene matches: 4. Germline V gives CDR1 SNHLY, CDR2 FYNNEI. The CDR3 runs 13 residues. The CDR3 nucleotides read TGTGCCAGCGAGGGACAGACGAACACTGAAGCTTTCTTT. Translating gives CASEGQTNTEAFF.

The chain carries TRBV19 and TRBJ1-6; D not resolved. The CDR3 runs 14 residues. V lost 2 bases, J lost 4 bases, and 6 bases lay in between. CDR1 and CDR2 (germline): LNHDA, SQIVND (reference sequence). Here the CDR3 reads CASSITGYNSPLHF. The CDR3 DNA sequence: TGTGCCAGTAGTATAACGGGGTATAATTCACCCCTCCACTTT.

The rearrangement joins TRBV6-1 to TRBJ2-7; 9 positions agree with TRBD1. The germline V gene has CDR1 MNHNS and CDR2 SASEGT. The V segment lost 4 bases and the J segment 2 bases; nucleotides outside the gene matches: 18. This CDR3 contains 19 residues. The DNA of the CDR3 is TGTGCCAGCAGTGGGTTAGGGGTTCCGGGGACAGGGTCCCCCTACGAGCAGTACTTC. It yields the protein CASSGLGVPGTGSPYEQYF.

The V gene is TRBV7-2, the J gene TRBJ2-5; 13 nucleotides align to TRBD2. After removal of 2 bases from V and 2 bases from J, the junction contained 2 bases not matched to a gene. CDR1 and CDR2 from the germline V gene are SGHTA and FQGNSA. The CDR3 consists of 16 residues. The DNA of the CDR3 is TGTGCCAGCAGCTTAATGGGACTAGCGGGGCAAGAGACCCAGTACTTC. It is translated as CASSLMGLAGQETQYF.

The CDR3: CASSLYTGYYGYTF. The CDR3 DNA reads as TGTGCCAGCAGCCTTTACACAGGGTACTATGGCTACACCTTC. V usage is TRBV3-1 (or the pseudogene TRBV3-2) and J usage is TRBJ1-2; D may be TRBD1 (6 bases). CDR1 is LGHDT, CDR2 YNNKEL, per germline (reference sequence). V was cut by 4 bases and J by 3 bases, with 12 bases left in between. The CDR3 is made up of 14 amino acids.

This chain uses TRBV19 with TRBJ1-6, with TRBD1 identical over 8 bases. This CDR3 is built from 16 residues. With 3 bases clipped from V and 7 bases from J, the junction kept 8 bases outside the gene matches. In germline, CDR1 is LNHDA, CDR2 SQIVND (reference sequence). This CDR3 reads CASSISQGAGNSPLHF. The CDR3 DNA reads as TGTGCCAGTAGTATCAGCCAGGGGGCGGGAAATTCACCCCTCCACTTT.

The chain links TRBV7-9 to TRBJ2-3; no clear D gene. This CDR3 is 19 amino acids long. CDR1 is SEHNR and CDR2 is FQNEAQ in the germline V gene (reference sequence). Trimming removed 3 bases from V and 6 bases from J, with 28 bases in between. CDR3 loop: CASSFTQPDLGPWNDTQYF. CDR3 DNA sequence: TGTGCCAGCAGCTTCACTCAACCAGACTTAGGCCCCTGGAATGATACGCAGTATTTT. Variable domain in full (rest from reference TRBV7-9 and TRBJ2-3): DTGVSQNPRHKITKRGQNVTFRCDPISEHNRLYWYRQTLGQGPEFLTYFQNEAQLEKSRLLSDRFSAERPKGSFSTLEIQRTEQGDSAMYLCASSFTQPDLGPWNDTQYFGPGTRLTVL.

This rearrangement joins TRBV4-2 to TRBJ1-5; D is ambiguous. Trimming took 6 bases from V and 4 from J, leaving 16 bases between them. The length of the CDR3 is 15 residues. Germline CDR1 and CDR2: LGHNA and YNFKEQ. The CDR3 loop is CASSSSGRVNQPQHF. In nucleotides, the CDR3 is TGTGCCAGCAGTTCTAGCGGGAGGGTGAATCAGCCCCAGCATTTT.

This clone was counted a single time. This chain connects TRBV3-1 (or the pseudogene TRBV3-2) to TRBJ1-4; D is undetermined. The germline V gene has CDR1 LGHDT and CDR2 YNNKEL (reference sequence). The CDR3 runs 14 residues. Trimming pared 3 bases from V and 5 bases from J, leaving 10 bases between. The CDR3 DNA reads TGTGCCAGCAGCCAGCGGCAGCACAATGAAAAACTGTTTTTT. Translation gives CASSQRQHNEKLFF.

The V gene is TRBV14, the J gene TRBJ2-7; perhaps TRBD2 as D (5 bases). V was trimmed by 3 bases and J by 1 base, leaving 13 bases between them. CDR3 length: 15 amino acids. CDR1 SGHDN and CDR2 FVKESK come from the germline V gene. The CDR3 DNA reads as TGTGCCAGCAGCCAGCACCGACTAAAATCCTACGAGCAGTACTTC. It encodes CASSQHRLKSYEQYF.

The chain uses TRBV2 and TRBJ1-3; D is possibly TRBD1 (6 bases). Germline CDR1 is SNHLY and CDR2 is FYNNEI. This CDR3 comprises 15 residues. V lost 4 bases and J 2 bases, leaving 12 bases between the germline ends. DNA of the CDR3: TGTGCCAGCAGTGTACAGGGTAGGGCTGGAAACACCATATATTTT. Its protein is CASSVQGRAGNTIYF. Looking up the rest from reference TRBV2 and TRBJ1-3 gives the full variable domain: EPEVTQTPSHQVTQMGQEVILRCVPISNHLYFYWYRQILGQKVEFLVSFYNNEISEKSEIFDDQFSVERPDGSNFTLKIRSTKLEDSAMYFCASSVQGRAGNTIYFGEGSWLTVV.

The rearrangement links TRBV5-4 to TRBJ1-3; a possible D gene is TRBD1 (5 bases). Looked up from germline, CDR1 is SGHNT and CDR2 is YYREEE (reference sequence). The CDR3 has 16 residues. Trimming left V 3 bases short and J 2 bases short, with 15 bases between. The CDR3 DNA sequence: TGTGCCAGCAGCTGGGGGGGGGACCCAACTGGAAACACCATATATTTT. Translating it yields CASSWGGDPTGNTIYF.

This clone was recorded once. The chain has TRBV18 and TRBJ2-7; a possible D gene is TRBD2 (6 bases). This CDR3 comprises 14 residues. Per the germline V gene, CDR1 is KGHSH and CDR2 is LQKENI. Trimming pared 3 bases from V and 1 base from J, leaving 10 bases between. The CDR3 here is CASSPEGRSYEQYF. CDR3 sequence (DNA): TGTGCCAGCTCACCGGAGGGGCGATCCTACGAGCAGTACTTC.

The chain is built from TRBV4-1 and TRBJ1-2, with D hard to call. Trimming removed 1 base from V and 7 bases from J, with 10 bases in between. Per the germline V gene, CDR1 is MGHRA and CDR2 is YSYEKL. The CDR3 is 13 residues long. CDR3 sequence (DNA): TGCGCCAGCAGCCAAGGTCCAGGATCTGGCTACACCTTC. Encoded protein: CASSQGPGSGYTF.

V and J are TRBV5-1 and TRBJ2-2, with D maybe TRBD1 (5 bases). This CDR3 is built from 15 residues. The germline CDR1 and CDR2 sequences are SGHRS and YFSETQ. V was cut by 3 bases and J by 4 bases, with 13 bases left in between. CDR3 protein: CASSSFSRGTGELFF. In nucleotides, the CDR3 is TGCGCCAGCAGCTCGTTTTCTAGGGGCACCGGGGAGCTGTTTTTT. The variable domain in full, completed from reference TRBV5-1 and TRBJ2-2, reads KAGVTQTPRYLIKTRGQQVTLSCSPISGHRSVSWYQQTPGQGLQFLFEYFSETQRNKGNFPGRFSGRQFSNSRSEMNVSTLELGDSALYLCASSSFSRGTGELFFGEGSRLTVL.